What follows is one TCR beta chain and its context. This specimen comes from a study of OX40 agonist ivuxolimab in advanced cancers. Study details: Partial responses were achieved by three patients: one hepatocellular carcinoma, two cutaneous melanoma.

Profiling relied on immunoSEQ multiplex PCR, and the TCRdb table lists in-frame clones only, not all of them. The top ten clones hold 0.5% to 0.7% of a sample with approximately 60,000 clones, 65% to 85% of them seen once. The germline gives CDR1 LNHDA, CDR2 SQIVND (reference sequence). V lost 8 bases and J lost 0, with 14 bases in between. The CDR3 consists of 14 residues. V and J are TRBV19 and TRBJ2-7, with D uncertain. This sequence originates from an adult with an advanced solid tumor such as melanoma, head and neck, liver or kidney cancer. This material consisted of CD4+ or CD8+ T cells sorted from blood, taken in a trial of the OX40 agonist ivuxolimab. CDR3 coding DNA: TGTGCCAGTGCTCCACAAGGAAGCTCCTACGAGCAGTACTTC. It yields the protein CASAPQGSSYEQYF.